Below, 7 T cell receptor beta chains from the same sample are listed, as sequenced in a study of blood T cells in healthy people across ages. Using a J-beta primer mix together with a sample-barcoded 5' primer, a second PCR was run for roughly 6 to 12 cycles. TCRdb re-derived calls from the 5' RACE reads in MiXCR, one entry per CDR3 protein. The repertoire holds about 800,000 distinct CDR3 sequences, with about 46% as singletons. The material sequenced was blood. Receptors originate from a man older than 75 in good health.

The CDR3 DNA reads TGTGCCAGCAGTGGGGGGCGCGAGTCAGACATTCAGTACTTC. Amino acids: CASSGGRESDIQYF. The rearrangement joins TRBV27 to TRBJ2-4; D is possibly TRBD1 or TRBD2 (6 bases each). Looked up from germline, CDR1 is MNHEY and CDR2 is SMNVEV (reference sequence). Trimming removed 5 bases at V and 8 bases at J, with 16 bases between. The CDR3 is 14 amino acids.

This clonotype was detected many times. The J gene is TRBJ2-1, the V gene TRBV28; D not resolved. Germline values: CDR1 MDHEN, CDR2 SYDVKM. V dropped 6 bases and J dropped 9 bases, with 9 bases sitting between them. The CDR3 sequence is 11 residues long. This CDR3 is CASRRRIEQFF. CDR3 sequence (DNA): TGTGCCAGCAGAAGAAGAATTGAGCAGTTCTTC. The complete variable domain, with remaining parts taken from reference TRBV28 and TRBJ2-1, reads DVKVTQSSRYLVKRTGEKVFLECVQDMDHENMFWYRQDPGLGLRLIYFSYDVKMKEKGDIPEGYSVSREKKERFSLILESASTNQTSMYLCASRRRIEQFFGPGTRLTVL.

V gene TRBV20-1 combines with J gene TRBJ2-2, with 8 bases aligning to TRBD2. Germline V CDR1 and CDR2: DFQATT, SNEGSKA (reference sequence). The V and J ends lost 5 bases and 2 bases, in that order; junction bases with no gene match: 7. The CDR3 totals 15 residues. The CDR3 reads CSAHGLADNTGELFF. CDR3 nucleotides: TGCAGTGCTCACGGACTAGCCGATAACACCGGGGAGCTGTTTTTT.

Only a few counts were recorded for this clonotype. The chain has TRBV28 and TRBJ2-5; 9 bases are a match to TRBD1. The DNA end is a closer match to TRBJ2-4, so the J assignment may be wrong. Looked up from germline, CDR1 is MDHEN and CDR2 is SYDVKM. This CDR3 spans 16 amino acids. In DNA form, the CDR3 reads TGTGCCAGCAGTTTCTCGGGACAGGGAGCCAAAAACATTCAGTACTTC. Translated: CASSFSGQGAKNIQYF.

The rearrangement joins TRBV5-1 to TRBJ1-6; D remains ambiguous. V was pared by 6 bases and J by 10 bases, with 14 bases between. Germline CDR1 is SGHRS and CDR2 is YFSETQ. The CDR3 sequence is 13 residues long. The CDR3: CASNLEGGSPLHF. CDR3 in DNA: TGCGCCAGCAATCTTGAAGGTGGCTCACCCCTCCACTTT.

The chain joins TRBV29-1 to TRBJ2-4; 10 nucleotides line up with TRBD1. The J segment lost 13 bases and the V segment lost 3 bases, leaving 18 bases of the junction unmatched. Germline CDR1 and CDR2: SQVTM and ANQGSEA. The CDR3 is 16 amino acids. CDR3 sequence: CSVEIGAGTGAEEQYF. The CDR3 DNA reads TGCAGCGTTGAGATTGGAGCCGGGACAGGGGCGGAGGAGCAGTACTTC.

The CDR3, as DNA: TGTGCCGCCCGAAGGAGGGCGGATTCCTACGAGCAGTACTTC. Protein product: CAARRRADSYEQYF. The genes are TRBV6-5 and TRBJ2-7, with D maybe TRBD2 (6 bases). Trimming removed 11 bases at V and 1 base at J, with 18 bases between. The germline gives CDR1 MNHEY, CDR2 SVGAGI. The CDR3 length is 14 residues.